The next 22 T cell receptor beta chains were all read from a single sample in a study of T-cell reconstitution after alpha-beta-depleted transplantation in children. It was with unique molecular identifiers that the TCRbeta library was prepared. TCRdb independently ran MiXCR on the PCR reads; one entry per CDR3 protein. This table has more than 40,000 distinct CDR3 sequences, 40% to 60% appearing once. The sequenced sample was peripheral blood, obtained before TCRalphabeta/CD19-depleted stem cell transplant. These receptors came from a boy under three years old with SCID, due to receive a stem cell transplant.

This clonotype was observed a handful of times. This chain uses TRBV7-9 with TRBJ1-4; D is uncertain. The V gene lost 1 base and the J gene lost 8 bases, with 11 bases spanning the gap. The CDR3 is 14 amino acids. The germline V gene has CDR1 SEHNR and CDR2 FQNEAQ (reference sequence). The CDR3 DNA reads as TGTGCCAGCAGCTTAGGTTTTGCGGGAGAAAAACTGTTTTTT. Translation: CASSLGFAGEKLFF.

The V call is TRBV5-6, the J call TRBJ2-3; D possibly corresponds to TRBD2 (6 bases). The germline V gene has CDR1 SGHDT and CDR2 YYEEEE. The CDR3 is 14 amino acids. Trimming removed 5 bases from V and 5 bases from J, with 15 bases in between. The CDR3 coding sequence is TGTGCCAGCAGTTCTCTAGCGTTGGGAGATACGCAGTATTTT. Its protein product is CASSSLALGDTQYF. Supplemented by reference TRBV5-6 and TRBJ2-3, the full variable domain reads DAGVTQSPTHLIKTRGQQVTLRCSPKSGHDTVSWYQQALGQGPQFIFQYYEEEERQRGNFPDRFSGHQFPNYSSELNVNALLLGDSALYLCASSSLALGDTQYFGPGTRLTVL.

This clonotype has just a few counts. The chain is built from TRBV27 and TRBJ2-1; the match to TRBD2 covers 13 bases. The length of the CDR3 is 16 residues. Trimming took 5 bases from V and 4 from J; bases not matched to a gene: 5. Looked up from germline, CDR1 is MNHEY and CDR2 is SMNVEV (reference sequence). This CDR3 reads CASSRLAGGAYNEQFF. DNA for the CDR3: TGTGCCAGCAGTCGACTAGCGGGGGGAGCATACAATGAGCAGTTCTTC.

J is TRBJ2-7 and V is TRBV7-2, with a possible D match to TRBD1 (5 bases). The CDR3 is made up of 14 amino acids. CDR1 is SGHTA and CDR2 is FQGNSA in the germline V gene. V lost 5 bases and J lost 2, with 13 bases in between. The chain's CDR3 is CASSRWGTTYEQYF. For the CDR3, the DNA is TGTGCCAGCAGCCGATGGGGCACTACCTACGAGCAGTACTTC.

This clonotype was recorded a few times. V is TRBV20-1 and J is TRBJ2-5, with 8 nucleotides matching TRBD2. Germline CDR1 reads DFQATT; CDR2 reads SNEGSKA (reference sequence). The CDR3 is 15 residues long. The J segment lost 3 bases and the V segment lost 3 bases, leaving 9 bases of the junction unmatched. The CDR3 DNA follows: TGCAGTGCTAGGGGGCGTCGGGGGGGCGAAGAGACCCAGTACTTC. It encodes CSARGRRGGEETQYF.

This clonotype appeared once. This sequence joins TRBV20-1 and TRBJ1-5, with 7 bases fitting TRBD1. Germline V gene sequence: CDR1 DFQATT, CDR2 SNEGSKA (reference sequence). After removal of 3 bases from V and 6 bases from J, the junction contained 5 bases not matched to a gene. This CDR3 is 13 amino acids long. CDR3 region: CSARAGGGQPQHF. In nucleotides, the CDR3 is TGCAGTGCTAGGGCAGGGGGAGGTCAGCCCCAGCATTTT.

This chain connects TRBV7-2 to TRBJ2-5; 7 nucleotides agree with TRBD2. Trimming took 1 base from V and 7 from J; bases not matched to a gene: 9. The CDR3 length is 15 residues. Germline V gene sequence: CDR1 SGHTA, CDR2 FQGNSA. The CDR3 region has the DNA TGTGCCAGCAGCTTAGAGGGAGGATGGGGGGGGACCCAGTACTTC. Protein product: CASSLEGGWGGTQYF.

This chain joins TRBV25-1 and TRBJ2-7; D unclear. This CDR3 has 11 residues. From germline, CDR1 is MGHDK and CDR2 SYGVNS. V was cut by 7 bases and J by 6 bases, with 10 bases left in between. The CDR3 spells CASNSGREQYF. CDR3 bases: TGTGCCAGCAACTCGGGCCGCGAGCAGTACTTC.

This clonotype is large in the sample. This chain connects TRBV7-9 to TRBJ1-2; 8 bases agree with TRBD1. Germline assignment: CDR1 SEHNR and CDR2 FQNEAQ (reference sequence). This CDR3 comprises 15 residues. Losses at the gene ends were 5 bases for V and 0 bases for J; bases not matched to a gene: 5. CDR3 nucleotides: TGTGCCAGCAGCCCGCGGGGACAGGCTAACTATGGCTACACCTTC. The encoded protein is CASSPRGQANYGYTF.

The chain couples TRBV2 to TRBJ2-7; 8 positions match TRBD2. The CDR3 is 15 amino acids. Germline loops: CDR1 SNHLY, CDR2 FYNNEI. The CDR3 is CSSRSELAVSYEQYF. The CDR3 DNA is TGTAGCAGCCGATCTGAACTAGCGGTCTCCTACGAGCAGTACTTC.

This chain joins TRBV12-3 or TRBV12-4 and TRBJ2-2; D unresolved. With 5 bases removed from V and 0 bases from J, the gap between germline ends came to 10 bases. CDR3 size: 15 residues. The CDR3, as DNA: TGTGCCAGCAGTGTTATCGCCGCGAACACCGGGGAGCTGTTTTTT. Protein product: CASSVIAANTGELFF.

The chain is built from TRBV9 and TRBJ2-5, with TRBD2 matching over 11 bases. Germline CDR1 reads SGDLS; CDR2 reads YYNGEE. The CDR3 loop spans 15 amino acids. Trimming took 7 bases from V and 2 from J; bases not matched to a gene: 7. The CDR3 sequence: CASGNPSGGQETQYF. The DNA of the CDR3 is TGTGCCAGCGGAAATCCTAGCGGGGGGCAAGAGACCCAGTACTTC.

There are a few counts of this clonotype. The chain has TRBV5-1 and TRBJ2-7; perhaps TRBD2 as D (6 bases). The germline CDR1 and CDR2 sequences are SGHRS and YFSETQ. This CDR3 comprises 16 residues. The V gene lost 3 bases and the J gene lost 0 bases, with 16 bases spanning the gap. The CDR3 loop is CASSWTSGLTSYEQYF. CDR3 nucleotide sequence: TGCGCCAGCAGCTGGACCAGCGGGTTAACCTCCTACGAGCAGTACTTC.

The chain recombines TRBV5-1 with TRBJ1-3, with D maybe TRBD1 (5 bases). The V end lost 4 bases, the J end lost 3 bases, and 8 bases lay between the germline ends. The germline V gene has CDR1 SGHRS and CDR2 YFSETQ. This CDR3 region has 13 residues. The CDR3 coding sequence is TGCGCCAGCAGCGGACAAGATGGAAACACCATATATTTT. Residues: CASSGQDGNTIYF.

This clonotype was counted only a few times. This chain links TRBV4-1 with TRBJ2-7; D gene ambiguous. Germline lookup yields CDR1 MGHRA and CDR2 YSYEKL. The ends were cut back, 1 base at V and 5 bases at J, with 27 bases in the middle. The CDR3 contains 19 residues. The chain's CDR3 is CASSQGLGLGSSPRNEQYF. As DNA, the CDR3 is TGCGCCAGCAGCCAAGGATTGGGATTGGGCAGTTCCCCGCGGAACGAGCAGTACTTC.

This chain's CDR3 is CASSTTSGGNTDTQYF. CDR3 sequence (DNA): TGTGCCAGCAGTACGACTAGCGGGGGTAACACAGATACGCAGTATTTT. The rearrangement joins TRBV7-9 to TRBJ2-3; 12 bases line up with TRBD2. The germline gives CDR1 SEHNR, CDR2 FQNEAQ (reference sequence). This CDR3 region has 16 residues. With V trimmed by 6 bases and J by 2 bases, 6 bases remained unmatched.

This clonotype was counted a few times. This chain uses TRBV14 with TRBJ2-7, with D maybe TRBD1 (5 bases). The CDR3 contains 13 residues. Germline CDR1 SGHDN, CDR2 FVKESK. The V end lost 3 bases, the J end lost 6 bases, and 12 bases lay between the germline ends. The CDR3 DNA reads TGTGCCAGCAGCCATGCCCTAACAGGCGAGCAGTACTTC. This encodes CASSHALTGEQYF.

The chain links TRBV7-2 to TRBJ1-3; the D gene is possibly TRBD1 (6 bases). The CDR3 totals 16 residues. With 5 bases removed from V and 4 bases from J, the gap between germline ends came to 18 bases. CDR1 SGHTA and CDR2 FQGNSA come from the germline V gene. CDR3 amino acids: CASSQERPGTGNTIYF. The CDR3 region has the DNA TGTGCCAGCAGCCAAGAGCGGCCAGGGACAGGAAACACCATATATTTT.

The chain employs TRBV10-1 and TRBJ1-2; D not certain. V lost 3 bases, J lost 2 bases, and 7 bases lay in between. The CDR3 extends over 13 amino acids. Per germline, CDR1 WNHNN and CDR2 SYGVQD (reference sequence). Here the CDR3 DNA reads TGCGCCAGCAGTGATTCTGGGAACTATGGCTACACCTTC. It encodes CASSDSGNYGYTF.

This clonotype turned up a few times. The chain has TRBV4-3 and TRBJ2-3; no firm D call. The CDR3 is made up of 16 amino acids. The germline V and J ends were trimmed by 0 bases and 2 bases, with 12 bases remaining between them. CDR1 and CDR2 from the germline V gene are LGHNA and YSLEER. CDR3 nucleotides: TGCGCCAGCAGCCAAGAGCTTGGCGGACCCACAGATACGCAGTATTTT. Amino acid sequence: CASSQELGGPTDTQYF.

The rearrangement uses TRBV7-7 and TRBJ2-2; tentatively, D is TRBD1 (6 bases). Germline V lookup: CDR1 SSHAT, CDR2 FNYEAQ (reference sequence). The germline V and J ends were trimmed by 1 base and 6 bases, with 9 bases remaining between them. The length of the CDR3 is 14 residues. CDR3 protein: CASSLDRVSGELFF. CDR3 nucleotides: TGTGCCAGCAGCTTAGACAGGGTCTCCGGGGAGCTGTTTTTT.

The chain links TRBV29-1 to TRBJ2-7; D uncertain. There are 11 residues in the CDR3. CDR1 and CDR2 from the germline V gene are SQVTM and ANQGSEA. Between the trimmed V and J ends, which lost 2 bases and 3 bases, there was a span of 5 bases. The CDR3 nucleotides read TGCAGCGTTGAAAGTTACTACGAGCAGTACTTC. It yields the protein CSVESYYEQYF.